This T cell receptor (beta chain) was observed in a study of blood T cell repertoires in COVID-19. Study as a whole: The cDNA or gDNA used as material had been derived from T cells, B-cell-depleted T cells, or PBMCs.

This table comes from immunoSEQ multiplex PCR, and its TCRdb copy is limited to in-frame clones, with some not included. This table holds 120,000 to 150,000 clones, approximately 80% found once. Per the germline V gene, CDR1 is MNHEY and CDR2 is SVGAGI. Trimming cost V 6 bases and J 1 base, with 12 bases left between them. The length of the CDR3 is 14 residues. Sequencing was done on a sample of PBMCs or T cells enriched from blood (not recorded which). The receptor comes from a young woman who had been exposed to COVID-19. The V call is TRBV6-5, the J call TRBJ1-1; D is possibly TRBD1 (6 bases). The CDR3 coding sequence is TGTGCCAGCAGCTTCGGACAGAAGAACACTGAAGCTTTCTTT. Residues: CASSFGQKNTEAFF.